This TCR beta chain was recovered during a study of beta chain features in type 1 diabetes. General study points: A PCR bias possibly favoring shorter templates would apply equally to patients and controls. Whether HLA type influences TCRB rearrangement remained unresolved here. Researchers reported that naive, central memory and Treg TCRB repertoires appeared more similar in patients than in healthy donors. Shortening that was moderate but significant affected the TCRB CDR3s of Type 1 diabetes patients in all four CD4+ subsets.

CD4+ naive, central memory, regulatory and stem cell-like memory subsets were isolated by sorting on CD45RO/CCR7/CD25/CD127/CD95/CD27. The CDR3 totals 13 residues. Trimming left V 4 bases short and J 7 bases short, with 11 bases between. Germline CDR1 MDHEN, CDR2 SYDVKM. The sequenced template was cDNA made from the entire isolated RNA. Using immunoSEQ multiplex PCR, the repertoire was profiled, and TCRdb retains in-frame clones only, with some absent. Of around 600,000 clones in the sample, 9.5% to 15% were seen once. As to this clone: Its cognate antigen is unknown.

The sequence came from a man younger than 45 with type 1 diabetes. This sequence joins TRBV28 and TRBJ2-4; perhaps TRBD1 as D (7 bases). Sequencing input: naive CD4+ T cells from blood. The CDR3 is CASSSGGRNIQYF. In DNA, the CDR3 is TGTGCCAGCAGTTCAGGGGGGCGGAACATTCAGTACTTC.